These T cell receptor beta chains were read from a single sample in a study of early T cells in non-severe SARS-CoV-2 infection. One entry per CDR3 protein, called by TCRdb with MiXCR from the 5' RACE reads. The sample records some 54,000 distinct CDR3 sequences, over 7.5% being singletons. The material sequenced was whole blood. The source is an adult who was a healthcare worker with PCR-confirmed SARS-CoV-2 infection or an uninfected control (not recorded which). Each CDR3 is given with its conserved first and last residue. Fields, in order: V gene, J gene, clone size, D gene, CDR3 length, CDR3 protein, CDR3 DNA. The D gene is left open where the match is weak. The size entry is marked missing in some rows and otherwise reads once, few, many or a size class.

TRBV7-9,TRBJ2-3,few,NA,17,CASSSPSGLAFTDTQYF,TGTGCCAGCAGCTCACCGTCCGGGCTAGCGTTCACAGATACGCAGTATTTT
TRBV5-1,TRBJ2-2,NA,NA,16,CASSLESRQVAGELFF,TGCGCCAGCAGCTTGGAGTCCCGACAGGTTGCAGGGGAGCTGTTTTTT
TRBV5-6,TRBJ2-1,NA,TRBD2,16,CASSGIAGGPLNEQFF,TGTGCCAGCAGCGGAATAGCGGGAGGGCCGTTAAATGAGCAGTTCTTC
TRBV12-3/TRBV12-4,TRBJ1-2,many,NA,12,CASSPMEGGYTF,TGTGCCAGCAGCCCAATGGAGGGTGGCTACACCTTC
TRBV20-1,TRBJ2-5,many,TRBD2,16,CSARWLAGTYQETQYF,TGCAGTGCTAGATGGCTAGCGGGGACCTACCAAGAGACCCAGTACTTC
TRBV5-1,TRBJ1-2,many,NA,16,CASSLAHSTLDYGYTF,TGCGCCAGCAGCTTGGCCCACTCGACACTCGACTATGGCTACACCTTC
TRBV27,TRBJ2-1,many,TRBD2,16,CASSPGTSGRRHEQFF,TGTGCCAGCAGTCCCGGGACTAGCGGGAGACGGCATGAGCAGTTCTTC
TRBV5-1,TRBJ2-1,few,NA,14,CASSLVSSYNEQFF,TGCGCCAGCAGCTTGGTCAGCTCCTACAATGAGCAGTTCTTC
TRBV4-2,TRBJ1-2,many,NA,15,CASSPGLDSVYGYTF,TGTGCCAGCAGCCCTGGACTGGATAGTGTCTATGGCTACACCTTC
TRBV6-1,TRBJ2-7,many,NA,16,CASSERGSANSYEQYF,TGTGCCAGCAGTGAAAGGGGTAGCGCCAACAGCTACGAGCAGTACTTC